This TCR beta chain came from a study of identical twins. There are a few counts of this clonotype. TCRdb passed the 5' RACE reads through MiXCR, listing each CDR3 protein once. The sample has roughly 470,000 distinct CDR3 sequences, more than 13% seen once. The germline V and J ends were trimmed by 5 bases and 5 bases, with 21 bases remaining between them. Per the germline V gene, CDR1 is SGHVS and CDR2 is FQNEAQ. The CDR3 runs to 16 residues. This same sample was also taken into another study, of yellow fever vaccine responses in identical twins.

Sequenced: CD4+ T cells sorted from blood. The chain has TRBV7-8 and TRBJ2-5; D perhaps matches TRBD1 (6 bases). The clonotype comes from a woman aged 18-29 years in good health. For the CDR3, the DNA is TGTGCCAGCAGCGGCCGGGCCCAGGGGTTGAGGGAGACCCAGTACTTC. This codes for CASSGRAQGLRETQYF.